This entry describes one T cell receptor beta chain. The target antigen is unknown. A sample-barcoded 5' primer and a J-beta primer mix were used in a second PCR of roughly 7 to 12 cycles. Each cDNA molecule received a tag from a template-switch adaptor that had 12 random nucleotides. TCRdb re-called the 5' RACE reads with MiXCR, one entry per CDR3 protein. The data contain about a million distinct CDR3 sequences, roughly 51% of them seen just once; the ten biggest clones take up roughly 23%. Germline V gene lookup returns CDR1 SGHTA and CDR2 FQGTGA. V lost 5 bases, J lost 6 bases, and 10 bases stayed unmatched. The CDR3 loop spans 14 amino acids. These data come from a study of blood T cells in healthy people across ages. Study outcomes and limitations: Relative to aged donors, long-lived donors carried more naive CD4+ cells and displayed higher diversity. Any conclusive comparison of naive versus antigen-experienced cells was prevented by using unsorted PBMCs.

The rearrangement joins TRBV7-3 to TRBJ2-7, with 7 bases that match TRBD1. Sequenced sample: blood. This TCR was recovered from a woman aged 55-70 years in good health. CDR3 sequence reads: CASSKDRVGSEQYF. The CDR3 nucleotides are TGTGCCAGCAGCAAAGACAGGGTCGGAAGCGAGCAGTACTTC. Filled out from reference TRBV7-3 and TRBJ2-7, the complete variable domain reads GAGVSQTPSNKVTEKGKYVELRCDPISGHTALYWYRQSLGQGPEFLIYFQGTGAADDSGLPNDRFFAVRPEGSVSTLKIQRTERGDSAVYLCASSKDRVGSEQYFGPGTRLTVT.